The 3 T cell receptor beta chains below all came from one sample that was sequenced in a study of cytomegalovirus exposure and HLA in healthy donors (dated by TCRdb to 2016 to 2017). The library was obtained by the immunoSEQ multiplex PCR assay. The source is immuneACCESS, and TCRdb retained only in-frame sequences with V and J called. Part of the clones is not carried over; for the studies checked, unresolved V genes explain less than half of this, and the remainder is unexplained. For this sample there are around 140,000 clones; 87% appear just once. The top ten clones comprise less than 5.5% of the sample. The sequenced sample was PBMCs. The source is a man aged 18 to 30 in good health and CMV-seropositive.

The chain joins TRBV28 to TRBJ1-2; 11 bases agree with TRBD1. Unmatched junction bases numbered 10, after V lost 3 bases and J lost 7 bases. Germline lookup yields CDR1 MDHEN and CDR2 SYDVKM. This CDR3 has 16 residues. CDR3 protein: CASSFVNSGQGVGYTF. CDR3 DNA sequence: TGTGCCAGCAGTTTTGTTAACTCGGGACAGGGGGTTGGCTACACCTTC.

The genes are TRBV29-1 and TRBJ1-1; D possibly corresponds to TRBD1 (5 bases). Germline lookup yields CDR1 SQVTM and CDR2 ANQGSEA. Trimming removed 3 bases from V and 5 bases from J, with 10 bases in between. The CDR3 contains 12 residues. The CDR3 DNA reads as TGCAGCGTTGACCTGGGGGGGACTGAAGCTTTCTTT. Residues: CSVDLGGTEAFF.

The CDR3 is CASSSEPGGHNEQFF. The CDR3 nucleotides read TGTGCCAGCAGTTCCGAGCCGGGGGGACACAATGAGCAGTTCTTC. The J gene is TRBJ2-1, the V gene TRBV6-5, with 7 bases lining up with TRBD2. Trimming took 4 bases from V and 5 from J; bases not matched to a gene: 8. The V gene's germline CDR1 is MNHEY and CDR2 SVGAGI. CDR3 length equals 15 residues.